This T cell receptor beta chain was obtained from a study of blood T cell repertoires in COVID-19. In the original processing: Amplification of reference gene primers was used by the study to estimate nucleated cell counts. TCRdb's copy holds only in-frame clones and misses some; the assay was immunoSEQ multiplex PCR. The V and J calls and clone size are taken from that table; D and trimming were inferred from the DNA. The table records about 260,000 clones, around 86% of them present only once. This CDR3 is 14 amino acids long. With V trimmed by 5 bases and J by 3 bases, 5 bases remained unmatched. Germline V gene data show CDR1 as SEHNR and CDR2 as FQNEAQ (reference sequence). The study drew participants aged 18 to 89 years from some 24 US areas. Clinical history reported by participants formed the basis on which cohorts were assigned. Recovery among Cohort 3 donors was established by two negative PCRs, clearance, or symptom resolution.

The chain uses TRBV7-9 and TRBJ2-3; TRBD1 agrees at 7 bases. The source material was PBMCs or T cells enriched from blood (not recorded which). The source of this sequence is a woman between 45 and 60 years old who had recovered from COVID-19. The DNA of the CDR3 is TGTGCCAGCAGCCTCCAGGGGGAAACAGATACGCAGTATTTT. Its translation: CASSLQGETDTQYF. The variable domain in full, completed from reference TRBV7-9 and TRBJ2-3, reads DTGVSQNPRHKITKRGQNVTFRCDPISEHNRLYWYRQTLGQGPEFLTYFQNEAQLEKSRLLSDRFSAERPKGSFSTLEIQRTEQGDSAMYLCASSLQGETDTQYFGPGTRLTVL.